The 13 T cell receptor beta chains reported below all come from one sample, sequenced in a study of blood T cell repertoires in COVID-19. Profiled with immunoSEQ multiplex PCR; TCRdb holds only in-frame clones, not every one. The repertoire holds some 250,000 clones, with approximately 85% as singletons. Sequenced: peripheral blood. These receptors all stem from a human donor in a cohort sampled during active COVID-19.

This chain joins TRBV27 and TRBJ2-5; perhaps TRBD2 as D (6 bases). This CDR3 contains 15 residues. Trimming took 8 bases from V and 4 from J, leaving 20 bases between them. CDR1 is MNHEY and CDR2 is SMNVEV in the germline V gene (reference sequence). CDR3 DNA sequence: TGTGCCAGCCGCTCGTGGGCGGAGGGCCCAGAGACCCAGTACTTC. Translated, it gives CASRSWAEGPETQYF.

In the case of this clone: Germline and junction disagree at one end, which may indicate a read error. The chain's CDR3 is CASRYYNEQFF. The CDR3 nucleotides are TGTGCCAGCAGATACTACAATGAGCAGTTCTTC. This chain connects TRBV6-5 to TRBJ2-1; no firm D call. Germline CDR1 MNHEY, CDR2 SVGAGI. The CDR3 covers 11 residues.

Only one count was recorded for this clone. The chain couples TRBV5-8 to TRBJ1-5; a weak D match, TRBD1 (5 bases). Trimming removed 0 bases from V and 0 bases from J, with 13 bases in between. This CDR3 region has 17 residues. Germline CDR1 SGHTS, CDR2 YDEGEE. CDR3 residues: CASSLVLQGTSNQPQHF. The CDR3 bases are TGTGCCAGCAGCTTGGTTTTGCAGGGCACTAGCAATCAGCCCCAGCATTTT.

The chain joins TRBV2 to TRBJ2-5; TRBD1 aligns across 7 bases. V trimming: 2 bases; J trimming: 2 bases; junction bases outside the gene matches: 5. CDR1 SNHLY and CDR2 FYNNEI come from the germline V gene. The CDR3 sequence is 15 residues long. The CDR3, as DNA: TGTGCCAGCAGTGAAAGGGGGCAAGGTCAAGAGACCCAGTACTTC. This translates into CASSERGQGQETQYF.

The gene calls are TRBV12-3 or TRBV12-4 and TRBJ2-7; no clear D gene. The CDR3 spans 11 residues. V lost 2 bases and J lost 5, with 4 bases in between. As DNA, the CDR3 is TGTGCCAGCAGTTTACGTGACGAGCAGTACTTC. It is translated as CASSLRDEQYF.

The CDR3 coding sequence is TGTGCCAGCAGTCGTGGACAGGGGTCTTACAATGAGCAGTTCTTC. Translation gives CASSRGQGSYNEQFF. The V call is TRBV7-6, the J call TRBJ2-1; TRBD1 aligns across 9 bases. This CDR3 has 15 amino acids. Germline V gene lookup returns CDR1 SGHVS and CDR2 FNYEAQ. Trimming at V came to 6 bases and at J to 4 bases, leaving 7 bases not matched to a gene.

The chain has TRBV10-1 and TRBJ2-5, with 7 nucleotides matching TRBD2. J gave up 1 base and V 5 bases, and 1 base lay outside the gene matches. CDR3 length: 13 amino acids. Germline-derived CDR1 and CDR2 are WNHNN and SYGVQD (reference sequence). CDR3 bases: TGCGCCAGCAGTCCTAGCGGCCAAGAGACCCAGTACTTC. Translating it yields CASSPSGQETQYF.

For this clone: Other DNA sequences in this sample translate to the same CDR3. This chain joins TRBV19 and TRBJ1-5, with D uncertain. This CDR3 has 12 residues. CDR1 and CDR2 (germline): LNHDA, SQIVND (reference sequence). V lost 2 bases and J lost 7, with 6 bases in between. Here the CDR3 DNA reads TGTGCCAGTAGTATAAGAGGCCAGCCCCAGCATTTT. Its translation: CASSIRGQPQHF.

The chain joins TRBV27 to TRBJ1-2; possibly TRBD1 for D (6 bases). Germline V gene data show CDR1 as MNHEY and CDR2 as SMNVEV (reference sequence). The CDR3 runs 12 residues. The germline V and J ends were trimmed by 8 bases and 5 bases, with 12 bases remaining between them. The CDR3 DNA reads TGTGCCAGCGGTACAGGGCTTTATGGCTACACCTTC. Its translation: CASGTGLYGYTF.

The gene calls are TRBV9 and TRBJ1-1, with 7 bases fitting TRBD1. V shed 0 bases, J shed 7 bases, and the junction held 9 bases outside the gene matches. Germline assignment: CDR1 SGDLS and CDR2 YYNGEE. The CDR3 consists of 15 residues. The DNA for the CDR3 is TGTGCCAGCAGCGTAGACCGGGACAGAGCCTATGAAGCTTTCTTT. Translated, it gives CASSVDRDRAYEAFF. The whole variable domain, filled in from reference TRBV9 and TRBJ1-1, reads DSGVTQTPKHLITATGQRVTLRCSPRSGDLSVYWYQQSLDQGLQFLIQYYNGEERAKGNILERFSAQQFPDLHSELNLSSLELGDSALYFCASSVDRDRAYEAFFGQGTRLTVV.

Here the CDR3 reads CASRNVPTGGRYTF. As DNA, the CDR3 is TGTGCCAGCAGGAACGTCCCTACAGGGGGCCGCTACACCTTC. V is TRBV6-5 and J is TRBJ1-2; 9 bases match TRBD1. Germline CDR1 reads MNHEY; CDR2 reads SVGAGI. Unmatched junction bases numbered 11, after V lost 6 bases and J lost 9 bases. The CDR3 is 14 residues long.

This chain joins TRBV5-1 and TRBJ2-7; 13 bases match TRBD2. The CDR3 is 14 amino acids. Trimming took 4 bases from V and 7 from J; bases not matched to a gene: 5. CDR1 is SGHRS, CDR2 YFSETQ, per germline. CDR3 sequence (DNA): TGCGCCAGCAGCCTGACTAGCGGGAGGAATGAGCAGTACTTC. Residues: CASSLTSGRNEQYF.

The rearrangement joins TRBV7-2 to TRBJ1-1; perhaps TRBD1 as D (5 bases). Germline loops: CDR1 SGHTA, CDR2 FQGNSA. This CDR3 has 12 residues. Trimming took off 7 bases at V and 4 bases at J, with 10 bases between the two ends. DNA of the CDR3: TGTGCCAGCAAAGTGGGGCCCACTGAAGCTTTCTTT. Its protein is CASKVGPTEAFF.